Shown below are 25 T cell receptor beta chains from a single sample sequenced in a study of naive and memory T cell subsets. Both TRBC1 and TRBC2 were covered by a beta constant-region primer of two equimolar oligonucleotides. TCRdb analysed the UMI-ligation and nested PCR reads with MiXCR anew, one entry per CDR3 protein. The sample includes some 150,000 distinct CDR3 sequences, about a sixth of them seen just once. Sequenced: naive CD4+ T cells from blood. The receptors were gathered from a human donor in good health.

The V and J genes are TRBV25-1 and TRBJ2-5, with TRBD1 matching 9 bases. The CDR3 spans 16 residues. Trimming at V came to 3 bases and at J to 5 bases, leaving 10 bases not matched to a gene. CDR1 and CDR2 from the germline V gene are MGHDK and SYGVNS. The CDR3 loop reads CASSDPLRQGGETQYF. The CDR3 DNA reads TGTGCCAGCAGTGACCCCCTAAGACAGGGGGGGGAGACCCAGTACTTC.

This clonotype has only a few counts. The V and J genes are TRBV20-1 and TRBJ2-5; D is tentatively TRBD1 or TRBD2 (5 bases each). Germline V CDR1 and CDR2: DFQATT, SNEGSKA (reference sequence). This CDR3 comprises 13 residues. The V gene lost 6 bases and the J gene lost 1 base, with 12 bases spanning the gap. CDR3 sequence: CSARGRGQETQYF. The CDR3 DNA reads as TGCAGTGCCCGGGGACGGGGCCAAGAGACCCAGTACTTC.

The rearrangement joins TRBV7-2 to TRBJ2-4, with 7 nucleotides matching TRBD2. After removal of 2 bases from V and 7 bases from J, the junction contained 11 bases not matched to a gene. Germline V lookup: CDR1 SGHTA, CDR2 FQGNSA. This CDR3 is built from 16 residues. For the CDR3, the DNA is TGTGCCAGCAGCTTATCCCGGCGGGAGTTGGGCAACATTCAGTACTTC. Translated, it gives CASSLSRRELGNIQYF. Filled out from reference TRBV7-2 and TRBJ2-4, the complete variable domain reads GAGVSQSPSNKVTEKGKDVELRCDPISGHTALYWYRQSLGQGLEFLIYFQGNSAPDKSGLPSDRFSAERTGGSVSTLTIQRTQQEDSAVYLCASSLSRRELGNIQYFGAGTRLSVL.

V is TRBV11-2 and J is TRBJ1-5; TRBD1 matches 8 bases. This CDR3 has 15 amino acids. The V gene's germline CDR1 is SGHAT and CDR2 FQNNGV. J gave up 3 bases and V 5 bases, and 6 bases lay outside the gene matches. The CDR3 sequence is CASSLGQGINQPQHF. CDR3 nucleotides: TGTGCCAGCAGCCTTGGACAGGGCATCAATCAGCCCCAGCATTTT.

V is TRBV20-1 and J is TRBJ1-1, with D maybe TRBD1 (5 bases). V lost 6 bases and J lost 4, with 18 bases in between. The CDR3 is 14 residues long. Germline loops: CDR1 DFQATT, CDR2 SNEGSKA (reference sequence). The CDR3 DNA follows: TGCAGTGCCTCATATGGGGGACGGGTCACTGAAGCTTTCTTT. Its protein product is CSASYGGRVTEAFF.

This clonotype was picked up many times. This sequence joins TRBV20-1 and TRBJ2-5, with 11 bases that match TRBD2. V was clipped by 2 bases and J by 4 bases; unmatched bases: 0. The CDR3 has 13 residues. CDR1 is DFQATT and CDR2 is SNEGSKA in the germline V gene (reference sequence). CDR3 nucleotide sequence: TGCAGTGCTAGACTAGCGGGAGGAGAGACCCAGTACTTC. The encoded protein is CSARLAGGETQYF.

As concerns this clonotype: An end of the junction differs from the germline gene, which may be a read error. The chain uses TRBV5-1 and TRBJ2-7; a weak D match, TRBD2 (7 bases). Germline V lookup: CDR1 SGHRS, CDR2 YFSETQ. The CDR3 spans 19 residues. The CDR3 reads CAGSSPIGGGESRWYEQYF. In DNA form, the CDR3 reads TGCGCCGGCAGCTCCCCTATAGGGGGGGGGGAGAGCCGTTGGTACGAGCAGTACTTC.

The rearrangement links TRBV28 to TRBJ2-5; weak D call: TRBD2 (5 bases). The length of the CDR3 is 12 residues. Germline V lookup: CDR1 MDHEN, CDR2 SYDVKM. With 1 base removed from V and 5 bases from J, the gap between germline ends came to 5 bases. The CDR3 loop is CASSLLAETQYF. The CDR3 DNA reads TGTGCCAGCAGTTTATTAGCGGAGACCCAGTACTTC.

This chain connects TRBV12-3 or TRBV12-4 to TRBJ2-3; D possibly corresponds to TRBD1 (5 bases). This CDR3 contains 15 residues. Trimming took off 3 bases at V and 1 base at J, with 11 bases between the two ends. CDR3 region: CASSLGRLRTDTQYF. CDR3 bases: TGTGCCAGCAGTTTGGGGCGCCTCCGCACAGATACGCAGTATTTT.

The genes are TRBV5-1 and TRBJ1-1, with D maybe TRBD1 (6 bases). V dropped 8 bases and J dropped 0 bases, with 14 bases sitting between them. The CDR3 contains 14 residues. From germline, CDR1 is SGHRS and CDR2 YFSETQ. The CDR3 coding sequence is TGCGCCAGTACCGGGGGCGGAGTGAACACTGAAGCTTTCTTT. The encoded protein is CASTGGGVNTEAFF.

There are a few counts of this clonotype. V gene TRBV15 combines with J gene TRBJ1-4; tentatively, D is TRBD1 (5 bases). Trimming removed 1 base at V and 10 bases at J, with 10 bases between. The CDR3 has 13 residues. Germline lookup yields CDR1 LNHNV and CDR2 YYDKDF (reference sequence). The CDR3 DNA reads TGTGCCACCAGCAGAGGAACCGGGGCAAAACTGTTTTTT. Amino acid sequence: CATSRGTGAKLFF.

This clonotype was counted only a few times. The gene calls are TRBV12-3 or TRBV12-4 and TRBJ2-2; D perhaps matches TRBD2 (6 bases). The CDR3 runs 15 residues. V lost 1 base, J lost 5 bases, and 11 bases lay in between. CDR3 sequence: CASSLVTSYTGELFF. CDR3 bases: TGTGCCAGCAGTTTAGTAACTAGCTATACCGGGGAGCTGTTTTTT.

This clonotype was seen only a few times. The V call is TRBV4-2, the J call TRBJ1-2; D uncertain. Germline values: CDR1 LGHNA, CDR2 YNFKEQ. The CDR3 consists of 18 residues. The germline V and J ends were trimmed by 4 bases and 2 bases, with 23 bases remaining between them. CDR3 loop: CASSRAPGGSAWNYGYTF. The DNA for the CDR3 is TGTGCCAGCAGCCGAGCTCCCGGAGGGTCAGCCTGGAACTATGGCTACACCTTC.

This clonotype has just a few counts. The chain recombines TRBV12-5 with TRBJ2-7, with D possibly TRBD2 on 6 matching bases. This CDR3 contains 14 residues. V was clipped by 5 bases and J by 5 bases, with 16 bases between them. The V gene's germline CDR1 is LGHNT and CDR2 FRNRAP. Written as DNA, the CDR3 is TGTGCTAGTGGTCCCGAAATAGCTAGCGACGAGCAGTACTTC. Its translation is CASGPEIASDEQYF.

The J gene is TRBJ1-1, the V gene TRBV12-3 or TRBV12-4, with a weak D call TRBD1 (6 bases). This CDR3 region has 13 residues. V dropped 4 bases and J dropped 5 bases, with 11 bases sitting between them. This CDR3 is CASSSTGGTEAFF. DNA of the CDR3: TGTGCCAGCAGTTCGACAGGAGGAACTGAAGCTTTCTTT.

CDR3 nucleotides: TGTGCCATCAGTGTACTCCTGAACACTGAAGCTTTCTTT. Translated, it gives CAISVLLNTEAFF. V gene TRBV10-3 combines with J gene TRBJ1-1; D not resolved. V lost 4 bases and J 0 bases, leaving 6 bases between the germline ends. The CDR3 has 13 residues. Per the germline V gene, CDR1 is ENHRY and CDR2 is SYGVKD.

This clonotype was seen a few times. The chain recombines TRBV18 with TRBJ2-1, with D perhaps matching TRBD1 (6 bases). The length of the CDR3 is 13 residues. Germline CDR1 KGHSH, CDR2 LQKENI. The V and J ends lost 5 bases and 7 bases respectively, with 12 bases between them. CDR3 protein: CASSEQDSNEQFF. CDR3 coding DNA: TGTGCCAGCTCAGAACAGGACAGTAATGAGCAGTTCTTC.

This clonotype was found a few times. The chain is built from TRBV10-3 and TRBJ2-7; 9 bases line up with TRBD1. V shed 4 bases, J shed 2 bases, and the junction held 3 bases outside the gene matches. Looked up from germline, CDR1 is ENHRY and CDR2 is SYGVKD. This CDR3 region has 14 residues. The CDR3 DNA sequence: TGTGCCATCAGTGGGGGGACAGGGCCCTACGAGCAGTACTTC. It encodes CAISGGTGPYEQYF.

This clonotype has just a few counts. The J gene is TRBJ2-1, the V gene TRBV10-3, with TRBD2 identical over 8 bases. J was trimmed by 15 bases and V by 4 bases; bases with no gene match: 11. The CDR3 has 13 amino acids. Germline-derived CDR1 and CDR2 are ENHRY and SYGVKD. The CDR3 nucleotides are TGTGCCATCAGTGGAGCTTGGCGGGAGGTGGTGTTCTTC. It is translated as CAISGAWREVVFF.

This chain connects TRBV10-3 to TRBJ2-7; TRBD2 might be the D (5 bases). The CDR3 loop spans 13 amino acids. The germline V gene encodes CDR1 ENHRY and CDR2 SYGVKD. The V and J ends lost 5 bases and 3 bases respectively, with 11 bases between them. The CDR3 protein is CAISPELGYEQYF. As DNA, the CDR3 is TGTGCCATCAGTCCTGAACTAGGCTACGAGCAGTACTTC.

The chain has TRBV15 and TRBJ1-4; weak D call: TRBD1 (5 bases). This CDR3 region has 15 residues. Trimming stripped 1 base from V and 7 bases from J, with 13 bases between. CDR1 and CDR2 from the germline V gene are LNHNV and YYDKDF (reference sequence). CDR3 region: CATSRVGVGGEKLFF. The CDR3 DNA reads TGTGCCACCAGCAGAGTCGGGGTTGGGGGTGAAAAACTGTTTTTT.

The chain recombines TRBV18 with TRBJ2-7; D unresolved. Germline values: CDR1 KGHSH, CDR2 LQKENI. V gave up 3 bases and J gave up 6 bases, with 12 bases separating them. CDR3 length: 13 residues. CDR3 in DNA: TGTGCCAGCTCACCGGTCCGTTTCTCCGAGCAGTACTTC. Translated: CASSPVRFSEQYF.

The chain links TRBV5-4 to TRBJ2-1, with a possible D match to TRBD2 (6 bases). The germline V gene has CDR1 SGHNT and CDR2 YYREEE (reference sequence). Trimming left V 0 bases short and J 4 bases short, with 11 bases between. The CDR3 consists of 15 residues. CDR3 nucleotide sequence: TGTGCCAGCAGCTTGGCCGGACTAATATACAATGAGCAGTTCTTC. Translated, it gives CASSLAGLIYNEQFF. The full variable domain, completed using reference TRBV5-4 and TRBJ2-1, is ETGVTQSPTHLIKTRGQQVTLRCSSQSGHNTVSWYQQALGQGPQFIFQYYREEENGRGNFPPRFSGLQFPNYSSELNVNALELDDSALYLCASSLAGLIYNEQFFGPGTRLTVL.

The rearrangement uses TRBV5-1 and TRBJ2-1; TRBD1 might be the D (5 bases). The germline gives CDR1 SGHRS, CDR2 YFSETQ. This CDR3 is built from 15 residues. Between the trimmed V and J ends, which lost 4 bases and 0 bases, there was a span of 11 bases. The DNA for the CDR3 is TGCGCCAGCAGCCTGCGACAGATCTCCTACAATGAGCAGTTCTTC. It encodes CASSLRQISYNEQFF.

This clonotype turned up a few times. The rearrangement links TRBV20-1 to TRBJ1-1, with 8 bases lining up with TRBD1. Germline CDR1 and CDR2: DFQATT and SNEGSKA (reference sequence). The trim removed 6 bases at V and 9 bases at J, leaving 3 bases unmatched. The CDR3 totals 10 residues. The CDR3 spells CSAWTGKAFF. The CDR3 bases are TGCAGTGCCTGGACAGGGAAAGCTTTCTTT.